This entry features one T cell receptor (beta chain) sequence. The data derive from a study of graft-versus-host responses after intestinal transplantation. Data came from immunoSEQ multiplex PCR; TCRdb stores just in-frame clones and leaves some out. Of almost 70,000 clones detected, roughly 90% appear once; the ten largest clones hold 6.7%. With V trimmed by 4 bases and J by 6 bases, 7 bases remained unmatched. The CDR3 has 16 amino acids. In germline, CDR1 is SGDLS, CDR2 YYNGEE. The rearrangement links TRBV9 to TRBJ2-3, with 14 bases fitting TRBD2. The sample was bone marrow, taken roughly 110 weeks after intestinal transplantation. The source is a human patient who received an intestinal transplant, so some T cells may come from the graft donor. This CDR3 is CASSFRTSGRRDTQYF. In DNA form, the CDR3 reads TGTGCCAGCAGCTTCCGGACTAGCGGGAGGAGGGATACGCAGTATTTT.